This T cell receptor (beta chain) derives from a study of identical twins (TCRdb year 2016). Concerning the study at large: TCR alpha and beta repertoires from monozygotic twins, unrelated adults of various ages and cord blood were deep-sequenced to test whether fetal clonotypes persist. To rule out contamination, replicate twin experiments were performed at different times with different library preparation protocols. Study-wide conclusions, independent of this receptor: Recombination models systematically underestimated out-of-frame TCR alpha sharing in monozygotic twins but agreed with sharing between unrelated individuals. Because the same donors could not be followed over many years, the conclusions depended on cross-sectional statistical analysis. Fewer insertions were carried by abundant cord blood beta clonotypes; a weaker similar trend was observed in young adult naive repertoires, while no such trend was observed in memory repertoires. Out-of-frame TCR alpha sequences shared between twins showed an excess of low generation-probability sequences compared with coincidental sharing between unrelated individuals. The excess sharing between twins in beta out-of-frame sequences was weaker because fewer shared sequences reduced the signal-to-noise ratio. Zero-insertion analyses could be partly confounded by invariant T cells such as MAIT and iNKT, although diverse VJ usage argued against such confounding for most clonotypes.

Turning to this clonotype: Its specific antigen is unknown. The record has no base qualities; no much larger clone is one base away.

Only healthy Caucasian donors were included. V ends up 4 bases short and J 11 bases short, with an unmatched junction base count of 12. Including cysteine and phenylalanine, the CDR3 has 14 amino acids. The entry retains the CDR3 DNA only, 42 bases that are in frame from base 1. Reading the germline V gene (reference sequence) gives CDR1 DFQATT and CDR2 SNEGSKA. Receptor amplification or capture employed 5' RACE. Data came from an Illumina HiSeq 2000. Template switching introduced a universal primer binding site; the final cDNA contained a unique molecular identifier, enabling accurate counting of TCR cDNA molecules. First-strand cDNA for TCR alpha and beta chains was synthesized from specific primers in the conserved constant-segment region. To control for contamination, every cDNA library was double barcoded, receiving both a SMART-Mk sample barcode and Illumina barcodes. TruSeq adapter sequences, together with Illumina sample barcodes, were added in two successive PCR steps. TCR alpha and beta cDNA libraries were sequenced on the Illumina HiSeq platform with custom primers. As for the authors' bioinformatics: MiGEC was used to process raw reads and extract unique molecular identifiers, and MiXCR was used to find CDR3 positions. Recombination models were inferred per individual with the repgenHMM and IGoR tools using an EM algorithm. Shared clonotype analysis was performed with the tcR package in R, normalizing sharing by the product of cloneset sizes. To study raw recombination without the effects of thymic and clonal selection, out-of-frame nonproductive sequences were analyzed. TCRdb reanalyzed the raw reads on its own, using fastp at Q25 for trimming and MiXCR for clone calling, and kept in-frame beta chains. Rows are combined by CDR3 protein, so each entry shows the most common genes and DNA. V and J calls and clone size were set by TCRdb, not the authors. In this sample the table shows around 1.7 million distinct CDR3 sequences, under 35% of which occur a single time. Under 0.35% of the sample rests with the top ten.

What was sequenced was cord blood. The chain is assembled from TRBV20-1 and TRBJ2-5, and TRBD2 aligns with 11 junction nucleotides. The TCR was taken from a newborn girl in good health. The nucleotide sequence is given as TGCAGTGCTAACCCTAGCGGGAGGATCAATGAGCAGTACTTC. Its protein reads: CSANPSGRINEQYF.